The TCR beta chain under discussion was sequenced for a study of cytomegalovirus exposure and HLA in healthy donors. V gave up 2 bases and J gave up 2 bases, with 9 bases separating them. Germline CDR1 and CDR2: MNHNY and SVGAGI (reference sequence). This CDR3 has 14 amino acids. The PCR employed 60 Vbeta primers together with 13 Jbeta primers. Profiling relied on immunoSEQ multiplex PCR, and the TCRdb table lists in-frame clones only, not all of them. The sample gives approximately 190,000 clones, approximately 70% of which show up once; 2.5% to 3% is in the top ten. Sequencing was done on a sample of PBMCs. This clonotype was obtained from a man aged 35 to 55 in good health and CMV-seropositive. The chain joins TRBV6-6 to TRBJ2-5; maybe TRBD1 (5 bases). CDR3 amino acids: CASSYKGLQETQYF. In DNA form, the CDR3 reads TGTGCCAGCAGTTACAAGGGGCTTCAAGAGACCCAGTACTTC.